The clone carrying this T cell receptor (beta chain) was seen repeatedly, ten times or more. Its specificity is unknown. TCRdb recomputed calls from the PCR reads with MiXCR, one row per CDR3 protein. The table includes approximately 10,000 distinct CDR3 sequences, 15% to 20% detected once. The record originates from a study of molecular identifiers for immune sequencing clone quantification. Study summary: Five portions were made in replicates from RNA of 20,000 or 100,000 naive CD8 cells, and four underwent sequencing. Broader study findings: Clones above 20 RNA copies held over 97% of effector molecules, under 1% in naive cells.

This TCR derives from a human donor in good health. Some libraries in this study had Jurkat cell RNA spiked in. The source material was naive CD8+ T cells from blood, with Jurkat cell RNA spiked in. Subset noted: FACS-sorted CD8+CD4-CCR7+CD45RA+ naive T cells.

The CDR3 DNA reads TGCAGCGTCCTCCTACTGGATTACAATGAGCAGTTCTTC. Protein product: CSVLLLDYNEQFF. V and J are TRBV29-1 and TRBJ2-1; no clear D gene. Germline V gene lookup returns CDR1 SQVTM and CDR2 ANQGSEA. The CDR3 length is 13 residues. Trimming left V 6 bases short and J 4 bases short, with 13 bases between.